The text below deals with one TCR beta chain. Its specific antigen is unknown. The sample holds no much larger clone one base away, and base qualities are not on file. The protocol used for the library was the immunoSEQ multiplex PCR assay. TCRdb retrieved this table from immuneACCESS and kept in-frame rearrangements only. Not all clones are present; in checked studies, unresolved V genes account for under half, and no reason is known for the remainder. For this sample the table gives over 65,000 clones, of which 91% were detected only once. The ten largest clones take up more than 2% of the sample. This sample is drawn from a study of T cell changes during pregnancy in multiple sclerosis (dated by TCRdb to about 2019). For context, the study as a whole: The study examined how the T cell repertoire changed over the course of pregnancy in women with multiple sclerosis.

V lost 5 bases and J lost 6 bases, and the count of bases not matched to a germline gene is 8. The CDR3 holds 14 amino acids from the cysteine to the phenylalanine. The entry retains the CDR3 DNA only, 42 bases that are in frame from base 1. The germline V gene supplies CDR1 SGDLS and CDR2 YYNGEE. This material consisted of peripheral blood, taken in the first trimester of pregnancy. This chain is built from TRBV9 and TRBJ2-1, with 7 central nucleotides matching TRBD1. This sequence was found in a female donor with multiple sclerosis, enrolled in a pregnancy study. The bases are TGTGCCAGCAGGAGGGGGAGACAGGGCAATGAGCAGTTCTTC. Translated, it reads CASRRGRQGNEQFF.